The clone carrying this TCR beta chain was seen a handful of times. Its antigen is not known. This sample was included in a study of CD8+ T cells in alopecia areata. Reverse transcribed after extraction, RNA yielded cDNA as the sequencing template. Repertoires were generated with immunoSEQ multiplex PCR, while TCRdb's copy carries only in-frame clones and drops some. This table has approximately 150,000 clones, 50% to 65% appearing once. Isolation of CD4+ and CD8+ T cells from PBMCs was achieved by sorting. Unmatched junction bases numbered 8, after V lost 1 base and J lost 5 bases. Germline CDR1 reads SGHDN; CDR2 reads FVKESK. The CDR3 spans 16 residues. General study points: Clonality in lesional scalp, especially alopecia totalis/universalis, exceeded that of normal scalp. Between patients, shared TCR sequences were less clear than in mice. This was possibly due in part to HLA diversity in the patient population. Normal skin's resident alphabeta T cells are also sequenced in scalp samples.

The TCR originated in a human donor in good health. This sequence joins TRBV14 and TRBJ2-5, with TRBD2 identical over 9 bases. Sequences were obtained from CD4+ T cells sorted from blood. In DNA, the CDR3 is TGTGCCAGCAGCCAAGCCCTCAGCGGGAGGAGGGAGACCCAGTACTTC. Protein product: CASSQALSGRRETQYF. The variable domain in full, completed from reference TRBV14 and TRBJ2-5, reads EAGVTQFPSHSVIEKGQTVTLRCDPISGHDNLYWYRRVMGKEIKFLLHFVKESKQDESGMPNNRFLAERTGGTYSTLKVQPAELEDSGVYFCASSQALSGRRETQYFGPGTRLLVL.